The 10 T cell receptor beta chains in this list originate from one sample, sequenced in a study of HIV-infected patients and healthy controls. Approximately 510 ng RNA was reverse transcribed with alpha and beta constant-region primers. Using multiplexing indices, alpha and beta chain libraries were generated apart by chain-specific third strand synthesis. MiXCR was run by TCRdb on the 5' RACE reads, yielding one entry per CDR3 protein. The sample has roughly 17,000 distinct CDR3 sequences; about 5% are singletons. No cell fractionation was done, so the repertoire covers all unsorted peripheral blood T cells. Sequenced: blood. The receptors were sampled from an adult in good health.

The sample holds many counts of this clonotype. The chain employs TRBV7-3 and TRBJ2-1, with 7 bases lining up with TRBD2. V was clipped by 3 bases and J by 7 bases; unmatched bases: 9. The CDR3 is 15 amino acids. The germline V gene has CDR1 SGHTA and CDR2 FQGTGA. The CDR3 spells CASSFSSGATNEQFF. In DNA form, the CDR3 reads TGTGCCAGCAGCTTTTCCAGCGGGGCAACGAATGAGCAGTTCTTC.

This clonotype has at least ten counts. The rearrangement links TRBV5-1 to TRBJ1-5; D is unclear. Trimming shortened V by 1 base and J by 7 bases, and 9 bases separated the two germline ends. The germline CDR1 and CDR2 sequences are SGHRS and YFSETQ. The length of the CDR3 is 13 residues. CDR3 sequence: CASSLIGDQPQHF. The CDR3 bases are TGCGCCAGCAGCTTGATCGGCGACCAGCCCCAGCATTTT.

This clonotype appeared many times. The chain employs TRBV10-3 and TRBJ1-3, with a possible D match to TRBD1 (6 bases). Trimming removed 0 bases at V and 0 bases at J, with 15 bases between. CDR3 size: 18 residues. Germline V gene data show CDR1 as ENHRY and CDR2 as SYGVKD. The CDR3 sequence is CAISESGGGSFSGNTIYF. DNA of the CDR3: TGTGCCATCAGTGAGTCGGGAGGGGGGAGCTTCTCTGGAAACACCATATATTTT.

This clonotype has at least ten counts. J is TRBJ2-1 and V is TRBV12-3 or TRBV12-4, with TRBD1 as a possible D gene (5 bases). Deletions cut 5 bases from V and 3 bases from J, with 11 bases between. This CDR3 contains 14 residues. CDR3 DNA: TGTGCCAGCAGTATTGGACAAGTCTACAATGAGCAGTTCTTC. Protein: CASSIGQVYNEQFF.

This clonotype counts as medium-sized. The V and J genes are TRBV2 and TRBJ2-7; possibly TRBD2 for D (5 bases). Deletions cut 3 bases from V and 4 bases from J, with 7 bases between. The germline V gene has CDR1 SNHLY and CDR2 FYNNEI. The CDR3 runs to 12 residues. The CDR3 reads CASSERGYEQYF. The DNA for the CDR3 is TGTGCCAGCAGTGAGAGAGGGTACGAGCAGTACTTC.

This clonotype ranks as medium-sized. The chain couples TRBV28 to TRBJ2-4; TRBD1 is a possible D gene (5 bases). The V and J ends lost 2 bases and 5 bases respectively, with 10 bases between them. Germline CDR1 MDHEN, CDR2 SYDVKM. The CDR3 length is 14 residues. The CDR3 loop is CASSLNGQENIQYF. In nucleotides, the CDR3 is TGTGCCAGCAGTTTAAATGGACAAGAAAACATTCAGTACTTC.

This clonotype was detected only a few times. The chain uses TRBV12-3 or TRBV12-4 and TRBJ2-5; D gene ambiguous. V lost 7 bases and J lost 4, with 7 bases in between. The CDR3 has 11 residues. CDR3 bases: TGTGCCAGCACTAATTTAGAGACCCAGTACTTC. Its protein product is CASTNLETQYF.

The V call is TRBV5-6, the J call TRBJ1-3; D is perhaps TRBD1 (5 bases). This CDR3 spans 15 amino acids. The V and J ends lost 0 bases and 2 bases respectively, with 9 bases between them. Per germline, CDR1 SGHDT and CDR2 YYEEEE. The CDR3 here is CASSLVRGAGNTIYF. CDR3 nucleotide sequence: TGTGCCAGCAGCTTGGTACGAGGGGCTGGAAACACCATATATTTT. Supplemented by reference TRBV5-6 and TRBJ1-3, the full variable domain reads DAGVTQSPTHLIKTRGQQVTLRCSPKSGHDTVSWYQQALGQGPQFIFQYYEEEERQRGNFPDRFSGHQFPNYSSELNVNALLLGDSALYLCASSLVRGAGNTIYFGEGSWLTVV.

This clonotype was observed many times. V is TRBV20-1 and J is TRBJ1-1; no firm D call. The CDR3 runs 13 residues. The germline V and J ends were trimmed by 0 bases and 2 bases, with 7 bases remaining between them. CDR1 and CDR2 (germline): DFQATT, SNEGSKA (reference sequence). The CDR3 region is CSARDSVNTEAFF. CDR3 DNA: TGCAGTGCTAGAGATTCGGTAAACACTGAAGCTTTCTTT.

The gene calls are TRBV12-3 or TRBV12-4 and TRBJ2-2; no clear D. V dropped 5 bases and J dropped 6 bases, with 22 bases sitting between them. There are 17 residues in the CDR3. The CDR3 DNA reads as TGTGCCAGCAGTGTAATACGGTATAGGGCCAATGCCGGGGAGCTGTTTTTT. This gives the protein CASSVIRYRANAGELFF.